Sequencing of this T cell receptor beta chain was carried out in a study of T-cell memory formation after mild COVID-19. After 5'RACE with constant-segment primers, TCR alpha and TCR beta cDNA libraries carrying sample barcodes and UMIs were obtained. TCRdb reprocessed the 5' RACE reads with MiXCR, giving one entry per CDR3 protein. The data contain 270,000 or so distinct CDR3 sequences, over 15% of them seen just once; the ten biggest clones take up around 21%. Trimming removed 8 bases from V and 3 bases from J, with 22 bases in between. There are 16 residues in the CDR3. From germline, CDR1 is SGHTA and CDR2 FQGNSA.

The sequenced material came from PBMCs or a T cell subset sorted from them (not recorded which). The clonotype originates from a man in his late teens or twenties who had mild COVID-19 (a few samples of this study predate the infection). Cell type and time point are not known. The chain uses TRBV7-2 and TRBJ2-5; D tentatively fits TRBD1 or TRBD2 (6 bases each). In DNA, the CDR3 is TGTGCCAGCTCGCCGCGGGGTCCCCAGGGGAAAGAGACCCAGTACTTC. This sequence encodes CASSPRGPQGKETQYF. Based on the CDR3 plus reference TRBV7-2 and TRBJ2-5, the full variable domain is GAGVSQSPSNKVTEKGKDVELRCDPISGHTALYWYRQSLGQGLEFLIYFQGNSAPDKSGLPSDRFSAERTGGSVSTLTIQRTQQEDSAVYLCASSPRGPQGKETQYFGPGTRLLVL.